This is a list of T cell receptor beta chains from one sample in a study of Graves' ophthalmopathy and Graves' hyperthyroidism. TCRdb analysed the multiplex PCR reads with MiXCR anew, one entry per CDR3 protein. The profile shows about 1.1 million distinct CDR3 sequences, about 35% of them singletons. The sequencing sample was made of peripheral blood or thyroid tissue (not recorded which). The receptor source for this set is an adult man with Graves' hyperthyroidism. Both conserved end residues are part of each CDR3. A D gene is named only where the DNA matches it firmly. Not all rows give a size; the values are once, few, many and, for expanded clones, a class.

clone_size	v_call	j_call	d_call	cdr3_nt	cdr3_aa
.	TRBV7-9	TRBJ2-5	.	TGTGCCAGCAGCTTAGGGGGGCATACCCAAGAGACCCAGTACTTC	CASSLGGHTQETQYF
many	TRBV7-2	TRBJ2-7	TRBD1	TGTGCCAGCAGCTCAGGGGGCTCCTCCAGCTACGAGCAGTACTTC	CASSSGGSSSYEQYF
.	TRBV19	TRBJ2-7	.	TGTGCCAGTAGTTCTCAGGGAGCCCTCATCTACGAGCAGTACTTC	CASSSQGALIYEQYF
few	TRBV6-6	TRBJ1-2	.	TGTGCCAGCAGTTACCGACGGGGGGCTAACTATGGCTACACCTTC	CASSYRRGANYGYTF
.	TRBV29-1	TRBJ2-5	.	TGCAGCGGGGGTCCCCAGAAGACCCAGTACTTC	CSGGPQKTQYF
many	TRBV7-9	TRBJ1-5	.	TGTGCCAGCAGCTTAGGCAGTGAAAATCAGCCCCAGCATTTT	CASSLGSENQPQHF
.	TRBV20-1	TRBJ2-7	.	TGCAGTGCTAGCGGGAGTATATACGAGCAGTACTTC	CSASGSIYEQYF
many	TRBV20-1	TRBJ1-5	.	TGCAGTGCTAGCGAAGGGGTGAACAATCAGCCCCAGCATTTT	CSASEGVNNQPQHF
many	TRBV11-2	TRBJ2-5	.	TGTGCCAGCAGCTTAGCCAAGACCCAGTACTTC	CASSLAKTQYF
.	TRBV4-3	TRBJ1-4	.	TGCGCCAGCAGCCAGACACCCGAAAAACTGTTTTTT	CASSQTPEKLFF
.	TRBV11-2	TRBJ2-5	.	TGTGCCAGCAGCCCCTCCTGGACCCAGTACTTC	CASSPSWTQYF
many	TRBV9	TRBJ1-5	.	TGTGCCAGCAGTCGGGACGGCACAGATCAGCCCCAGCATTTT	CASSRDGTDQPQHF
.	TRBV19	TRBJ2-5	TRBD1	TGTGCCAGTAGCGACACCGGGACAGCACAAGAGACCCAGTACTTC	CASSDTGTAQETQYF
few	TRBV5-1	TRBJ2-5	.	TGCGCCAGCATGGGGCAGGAGACCCAGTACTTC	CASMGQETQYF
many	TRBV24-1	TRBJ1-5	.	TGTGCCACCAGTGATGGGTTGTCCCAGCATTTT	CATSDGLSQHF
.	TRBV10-2	TRBJ1-1	.	TGCGCCAGCAGTGGTAGGGAAGGAGACACTGAAGCTTTCTTT	CASSGREGDTEAFF
.	TRBV10-3	TRBJ1-5	TRBD1	TGTGCCACCAGCCCGGGACAGGGGACCGGTCAGCCCCAGCATTTT	CATSPGQGTGQPQHF
.	TRBV12-5	TRBJ2-5	.	TGTGCTAGTCGAGGCCCCGGAGGGCCCTTGGAGACCCAGTACTTC	CASRGPGGPLETQYF